The 30 T cell receptor beta chains below all came from one sample that was sequenced in a study of T cells in Graves' hyperthyroidism and ophthalmopathy. There were TCR beta CDR3 regions amplified from RNA transcripts. First-round RT-PCR targeting the TCR CDR3 was performed with the HTBI primer set. MiXCR, run by TCRdb on the multiplex PCR reads, gives a single entry per CDR3 protein. The top ten clones hold roughly 10% of a sample with about 700,000 distinct CDR3 sequences, 14% of them seen once. Source material: blood. All receptors come from a woman aged 18-29 years with Graves' hyperthyroidism.

The chain joins TRBV11-2 to TRBJ2-5; D ambiguous. Germline assignment: CDR1 SGHAT and CDR2 FQNNGV. The CDR3 runs to 14 residues. Trimming took 3 bases from V and 12 from J, leaving 20 bases between them. For the CDR3, the DNA is TGTGCCAGCAGCTTTCGTGTGGCATTGGGTGAAGAGTACTTC. It specifies CASSFRVALGEEYF. Variable domain in full (rest from reference TRBV11-2 and TRBJ2-5): EAGVAQSPRYKIIEKRQSVAFWCNPISGHATLYWYQQILGQGPKLLIQFQNNGVVDDSQLPKDRFSAERLKGVDSTLKIQPAKLEDSAVYLCASSFRVALGEEYFGPGTRLLVL.

V gene TRBV7-9 combines with J gene TRBJ2-5; D remains ambiguous. The germline V gene has CDR1 SEHNR and CDR2 FQNEAQ (reference sequence). This CDR3 spans 15 amino acids. V was trimmed by 5 bases and J by 5 bases, leaving 18 bases between them. The CDR3 DNA is TGTGCCAGCAGCCCTCAACAACTGCACGTGGAGACCCAGTACTTC. It codes for CASSPQQLHVETQYF. Based on the CDR3 plus reference TRBV7-9 and TRBJ2-5, the full variable domain is DTGVSQNPRHKITKRGQNVTFRCDPISEHNRLYWYRQTLGQGPEFLTYFQNEAQLEKSRLLSDRFSAERPKGSFSTLEIQRTEQGDSAMYLCASSPQQLHVETQYFGPGTRLLVL.

This sequence joins TRBV9 and TRBJ2-2; 9 bases are shared with TRBD1. From germline, CDR1 is SGDLS and CDR2 YYNGEE. Trimming at V came to 3 bases and at J to 4 bases, leaving 4 bases not matched to a gene. The CDR3 runs 15 residues. CDR3 in DNA: TGTGCCAGCAGCGCGCCGGGACAGGGCACCGGGGAGCTGTTTTTT. Its protein product is CASSAPGQGTGELFF.

This clonotype appeared many times. CDR3 loop: CASSPRQYGTDTQYF. The CDR3, as DNA: TGTGCCAGCAGCCCCAGACAGTATGGCACAGATACGCAGTATTTT. The rearrangement joins TRBV7-2 to TRBJ2-3, with D maybe TRBD1 (5 bases). The CDR3 consists of 15 residues. Germline V gene data show CDR1 as SGHTA and CDR2 as FQGNSA. V lost 5 bases and J lost 1, with 13 bases in between.

This clonotype was counted a few times. The rearrangement uses TRBV9 and TRBJ2-3, with 8 bases that match TRBD2. The CDR3 runs to 18 residues. The germline CDR1 and CDR2 sequences are SGDLS and YYNGEE. V dropped 4 bases and J dropped 2; count of bases not matched to a gene: 15. CDR3 nucleotide sequence: TGTGCCAGCAGCACAGACGGCCGGTCGGGAGGGATCACAGATACGCAGTATTTT. Translated, it gives CASSTDGRSGGITDTQYF.

This clonotype appeared many times. The chain links TRBV13 to TRBJ2-7, with 10 bases lining up with TRBD2. This CDR3 comprises 16 residues. The V gene's germline CDR1 is PRHDT and CDR2 FYEKMQ (reference sequence). Germline trimming cut 1 base from V and 3 bases from J; bases unmatched to any gene: 6. CDR3 residues: CASSLVGTSAGYEQYF. The DNA for the CDR3 is TGTGCCAGCAGCTTAGTAGGGACTAGCGCCGGCTACGAGCAGTACTTC.

This clonotype was seen repeatedly, ten times or more. This sequence joins TRBV7-9 and TRBJ1-2, with TRBD1 matching 9 bases. Germline V gives CDR1 SEHNR, CDR2 FQNEAQ (reference sequence). This CDR3 is built from 16 residues. V lost 3 bases, J lost 0 bases, and 5 bases stayed unmatched. The CDR3 sequence is CASSFSGTGSNYGYTF. The CDR3 DNA follows: TGTGCCAGCAGCTTTAGCGGGACAGGGTCTAACTATGGCTACACCTTC.

This chain links TRBV6-1 with TRBJ2-5; the match to TRBD1 covers 10 bases. There are 14 residues in the CDR3. The V segment lost 10 bases and the J segment 5 bases; nucleotides outside the gene matches: 10. Germline CDR1 MNHNS, CDR2 SASEGT. CDR3 loop: CATTRQGAGETQYF. Here the CDR3 DNA reads TGTGCCACCACCAGACAGGGGGCAGGGGAGACCCAGTACTTC.

The rearrangement uses TRBV19 and TRBJ1-1; D might be TRBD1 (6 bases). V lost 1 base and J lost 8, with 20 bases in between. The CDR3 is 16 amino acids. CDR1 is LNHDA, CDR2 SQIVND, per germline (reference sequence). The CDR3 bases are TGTGCCAGTAGTATAGTGCGGGGGCCCTCGGGAGAAGAAGCTTTCTTT. As protein: CASSIVRGPSGEEAFF.

The rearrangement joins TRBV11-2 to TRBJ2-1, with TRBD2 matching over 15 bases. V lost 5 bases to trimming and J lost 0 bases; unmatched junction nucleotides: 8. CDR1 is SGHAT, CDR2 FQNNGV, per germline. This CDR3 has 19 amino acids. The CDR3 is CASSRVPGLAGGSYNEQFF. CDR3 sequence (DNA): TGTGCCAGCAGCCGAGTCCCGGGACTAGCGGGAGGCTCCTACAATGAGCAGTTCTTC.

Only one count was recorded for this clonotype. The rearrangement joins TRBV19 to TRBJ1-1; D possibly corresponds to TRBD1 (6 bases). V lost 6 bases and J lost 5, with 19 bases in between. The germline gives CDR1 LNHDA, CDR2 SQIVND (reference sequence). The CDR3 contains 15 residues. The CDR3 spells CASRGGLQGRTEAFF. DNA for the CDR3: TGTGCCAGTAGGGGGGGTTTACAGGGCCGGACTGAAGCTTTCTTT.

This clonotype was picked up many times. The chain joins TRBV4-3 to TRBJ1-1; D may be TRBD1 (5 bases). Germline V gives CDR1 LGHNA, CDR2 YSLEER. CDR3 length equals 16 residues. Trimming pared 1 base from V and 1 base from J, leaving 13 bases between. As DNA, the CDR3 is TGCGCCAGCAGCCAAGGTTCCGGGACTAAGAACACTGAAGCTTTCTTT. Amino acids: CASSQGSGTKNTEAFF.

This clonotype appeared a few times. The chain links TRBV4-3 to TRBJ2-2, with 10 bases aligning to TRBD2. Germline-derived CDR1 and CDR2 are LGHNA and YSLEER. The CDR3 consists of 18 residues. Trimming cost V 0 bases and J 5 bases; bases outside gene matches: 9. CDR3 amino acids: CASSQDLLAGGSTGELFF. The CDR3 region has the DNA TGCGCCAGCAGCCAAGATCTTTTAGCGGGAGGATCTACCGGGGAGCTGTTTTTT.

The V gene is TRBV6-5, the J gene TRBJ1-3; maybe TRBD1 (5 bases). V was clipped by 4 bases and J by 4 bases, with 17 bases between them. Per the germline V gene, CDR1 is MNHEY and CDR2 is SVGAGI. The CDR3 is made up of 16 amino acids. The CDR3 DNA follows: TGTGCCAGCAGTTCCTCCGGGGCAGGGACCGGAAACACCATATATTTT. Amino acid sequence: CASSSSGAGTGNTIYF.

The chain couples TRBV13 to TRBJ2-3, with TRBD2 matching 9 bases. The CDR3 spans 16 residues. Unmatched junction bases numbered 4, after V lost 3 bases and J lost 0 bases. The germline V gene encodes CDR1 PRHDT and CDR2 FYEKMQ (reference sequence). The CDR3 spells CASSLLAGSSTDTQYF. The CDR3 DNA follows: TGTGCCAGCAGCTTGCTAGCGGGGTCTAGCACAGATACGCAGTATTTT. Full variable domain (rest looked up from reference TRBV13 and TRBJ2-3): AAGVIQSPRHLIKEKRETATLKCYPIPRHDTVYWYQQGPGQDPQFLISFYEKMQSDKGSIPDRFSAQQFSDYHSELNMSSLELGDSALYFCASSLLAGSSTDTQYFGPGTRLTVL.

Ten or more counts support this clonotype. This chain links TRBV18 with TRBJ1-1, with D hard to call. Trimming left V 5 bases short and J 1 base short, with 8 bases between. CDR1 is KGHSH and CDR2 is LQKENI in the germline V gene. The CDR3 runs 13 residues. In DNA form, the CDR3 reads TGTGCCAGCTCAAAAGGGCCGAACACTGAAGCTTTCTTT. Translating gives CASSKGPNTEAFF.

At least ten counts were recorded for this clonotype. This chain uses TRBV18 with TRBJ1-2; 7 positions agree with TRBD1. CDR1 and CDR2 from the germline V gene are KGHSH and LQKENI. The CDR3 loop spans 15 amino acids. With V trimmed by 1 base and J by 4 bases, 6 bases remained unmatched. CDR3 DNA: TGTGCCAGCTCACCACTCGACAGGGCTGGCTATGGCTACACCTTC. As protein: CASSPLDRAGYGYTF.

This clonotype was recorded at least ten times. The chain joins TRBV3-1 to TRBJ1-5; possibly TRBD1 for D (6 bases). Per the germline V gene, CDR1 is LGHDT and CDR2 is YNNKEL (reference sequence). The V gene lost 4 bases and the J gene lost 6 bases, with 22 bases spanning the gap. The CDR3 totals 17 residues. The CDR3 nucleotides are TGTGCCAGCAGCCCAGGGGTTCTTGGGAGGGGACTTCAGCCCCAGCATTTT. Amino acid sequence: CASSPGVLGRGLQPQHF.

In its sample, this clonotype was seen many times. The V call is TRBV27, the J call TRBJ2-7, with TRBD2 as a possible D gene (6 bases). This CDR3 has 15 amino acids. The germline V gene has CDR1 MNHEY and CDR2 SMNVEV (reference sequence). V was pared by 3 bases and J by 6 bases, with 18 bases between. CDR3 region: CASSFPGGMVGEQYF. Written as DNA, the CDR3 is TGTGCCAGCAGTTTCCCGGGCGGGATGGTGGGCGAGCAGTACTTC.

Remarks on this clonotype: It may be a read error: a sequence one base away is much more abundant. The chain has TRBV18 and TRBJ2-1, with D possibly matching TRBD2 (6 bases). Between the trimmed V and J ends, which lost 8 bases and 5 bases, there was a span of 13 bases. CDR1 is KGHSH, CDR2 LQKENI, per germline. The CDR3 spans 13 residues. CDR3 sequence reads: CASPWGLHNEQFF. CDR3 nucleotides: TGTGCCAGCCCCTGGGGACTTCACAATGAGCAGTTCTTC.

This clonotype was seen a few times. The chain links TRBV19 to TRBJ2-1; the D gene is possibly TRBD2 (5 bases). Trimming took 6 bases from V and 2 from J, leaving 11 bases between them. Looked up from germline, CDR1 is LNHDA and CDR2 is SQIVND (reference sequence). The CDR3 has 14 residues. This chain's CDR3 is CASRAGSPYNEQFF. CDR3 nucleotides: TGTGCCAGTAGGGCGGGTAGCCCCTACAATGAGCAGTTCTTC.

In its sample, this clonotype was seen many times. V gene TRBV11-2 combines with J gene TRBJ1-1; TRBD1 is a possible D gene (6 bases). Trimming pared 3 bases from V and 0 bases from J, leaving 20 bases between. The CDR3 is 18 amino acids. The germline gives CDR1 SGHAT, CDR2 FQNNGV. In DNA form, the CDR3 reads TGTGCCAGCAGCTTCGGAGACCCGGTGGACAGATTGAACACTGAAGCTTTCTTT. It is translated as CASSFGDPVDRLNTEAFF.

This chain uses TRBV7-8 with TRBJ2-3; the match to TRBD2 covers 12 bases. V gave up 5 bases and J gave up 1 base; unmatched junction bases: 13. CDR1 and CDR2 from the germline V gene are SGHVS and FQNEAQ. The CDR3 is made up of 19 amino acids. CDR3 loop: CASSRPRGLAGTRTDTQYF. In DNA, the CDR3 is TGTGCCAGCAGCCGCCCCCGAGGACTAGCGGGAACTCGCACAGATACGCAGTATTTT.

This clonotype was counted a few times. The V call is TRBV5-6, the J call TRBJ2-1, with 7 positions matching TRBD1. In germline, CDR1 is SGHDT, CDR2 YYEEEE. V lost 4 bases and J lost 9; bases outside the gene matches: 10. This CDR3 contains 14 residues. CDR3 loop: CASSKTGTVGEQFF. The CDR3 DNA reads as TGTGCCAGCAGCAAGACCGGGACAGTCGGTGAGCAGTTCTTC.

Only a few counts were recorded for this clonotype. The genes are TRBV20-1 and TRBJ2-1; the D call may be TRBD1 or TRBD2 (5 bases each). CDR3 length: 15 residues. CDR1 is DFQATT and CDR2 is SNEGSKA in the germline V gene (reference sequence). Trimming removed 3 bases from V and 5 bases from J, with 17 bases in between. The CDR3 DNA reads TGCAGTGCTAGGGGGACGAGCGGAGCCAACAATGAGCAGTTCTTC. Encoded protein: CSARGTSGANNEQFF.

This clonotype was seen ten or more times. The chain joins TRBV20-1 to TRBJ1-4, with 7 bases fitting TRBD1. V shed 0 bases, J shed 7 bases, and the junction held 11 bases outside the gene matches. The CDR3 is made up of 16 amino acids. Germline loops: CDR1 DFQATT, CDR2 SNEGSKA (reference sequence). CDR3 residues: CSARDVRDSSREKLFF. The CDR3 DNA follows: TGCAGTGCTAGAGATGTTCGGGACAGTTCTCGTGAAAAACTGTTTTTT.

This clonotype has more than one count but fewer than ten. The CDR3 DNA follows: TGTGCCAGCAGTTCCCTCCGAGGGAAGGATACGCAGTATTTT. Protein product: CASSSLRGKDTQYF. The chain couples TRBV6-2 or TRBV6-3 to TRBJ2-3, with D perhaps TRBD2 (5 bases). This CDR3 comprises 14 residues. The germline V gene encodes CDR1 MNHEY and CDR2 SVGEGT. Trimming cost V 4 bases and J 6 bases, with 14 bases left between them.

This clonotype has at least ten counts. V gene TRBV12-3 or TRBV12-4 combines with J gene TRBJ1-1; D is uncertain. The V end lost 1 base, the J end lost 4 bases, and 13 bases lay between the germline ends. The CDR3 extends over 15 amino acids. CDR3 region: CASSLEPHQGTEAFF. The CDR3 DNA sequence: TGTGCCAGCAGTTTAGAGCCTCACCAAGGCACTGAAGCTTTCTTT.

The CDR3 nucleotides are TGCGCCAGCAGCCAAGCCCGTCCCCCAGATACGCAGTATTTT. Its translation is CASSQARPPDTQYF. The rearrangement links TRBV4-3 to TRBJ2-3; D remains unclear. Germline CDR1 LGHNA, CDR2 YSLEER. Trimming took off 1 base at V and 4 bases at J, with 9 bases between the two ends. This CDR3 comprises 14 residues.

This clonotype was found a few times. The chain joins TRBV2 to TRBJ1-1; a weak D match, TRBD1 (6 bases). Germline CDR1 SNHLY, CDR2 FYNNEI. Trimming left V 1 base short and J 5 bases short, with 14 bases between. The CDR3 length is 15 residues. The CDR3, as DNA: TGTGCCAGCAGTGAAGACGGCCGGGGGCTTACTGAAGCTTTCTTT. Protein: CASSEDGRGLTEAFF.